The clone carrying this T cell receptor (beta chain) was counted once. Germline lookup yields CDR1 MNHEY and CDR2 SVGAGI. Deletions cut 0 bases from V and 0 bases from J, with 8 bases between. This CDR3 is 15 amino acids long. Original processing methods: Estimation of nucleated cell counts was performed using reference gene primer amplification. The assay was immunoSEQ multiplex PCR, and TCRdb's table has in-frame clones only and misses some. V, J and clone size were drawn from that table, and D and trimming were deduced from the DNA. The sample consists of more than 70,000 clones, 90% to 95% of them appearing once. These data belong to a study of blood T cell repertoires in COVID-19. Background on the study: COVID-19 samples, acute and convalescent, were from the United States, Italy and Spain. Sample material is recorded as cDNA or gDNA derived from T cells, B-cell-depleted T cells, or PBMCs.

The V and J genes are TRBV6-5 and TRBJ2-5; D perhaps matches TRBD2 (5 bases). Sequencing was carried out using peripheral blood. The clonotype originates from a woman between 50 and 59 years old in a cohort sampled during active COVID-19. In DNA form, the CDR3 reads TGTGCCAGCAGTTACTCGTGGGAGTACCAAGAGACCCAGTACTTC. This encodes CASSYSWEYQETQYF.